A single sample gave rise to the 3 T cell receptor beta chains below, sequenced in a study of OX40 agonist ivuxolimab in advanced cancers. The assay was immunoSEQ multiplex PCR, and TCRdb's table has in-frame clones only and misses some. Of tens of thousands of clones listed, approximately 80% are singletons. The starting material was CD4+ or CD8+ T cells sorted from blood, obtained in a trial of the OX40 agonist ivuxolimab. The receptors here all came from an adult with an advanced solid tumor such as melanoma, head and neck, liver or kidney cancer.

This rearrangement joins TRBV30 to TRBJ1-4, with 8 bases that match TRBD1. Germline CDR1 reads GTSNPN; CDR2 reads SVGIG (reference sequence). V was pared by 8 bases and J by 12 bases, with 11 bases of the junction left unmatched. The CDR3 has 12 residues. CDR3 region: CAREDRVGELFF. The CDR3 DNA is TGTGCCCGAGAGGACAGGGTAGGGGAACTGTTTTTT.

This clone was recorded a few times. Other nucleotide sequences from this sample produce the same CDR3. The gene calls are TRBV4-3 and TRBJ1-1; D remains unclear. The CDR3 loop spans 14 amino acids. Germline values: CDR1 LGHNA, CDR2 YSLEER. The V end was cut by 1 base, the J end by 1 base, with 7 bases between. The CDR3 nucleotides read TGCGCCAGCAGCCAAGTGCTTTGGAACACTGAAGCTTTCTTT. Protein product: CASSQVLWNTEAFF.

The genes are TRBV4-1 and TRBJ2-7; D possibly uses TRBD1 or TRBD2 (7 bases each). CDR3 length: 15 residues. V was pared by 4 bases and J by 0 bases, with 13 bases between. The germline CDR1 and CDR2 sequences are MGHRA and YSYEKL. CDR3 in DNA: TGCGCCAGCAGCCCAGGGGGGGGGAGCTCCTACGAGCAGTACTTC. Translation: CASSPGGGSSYEQYF.